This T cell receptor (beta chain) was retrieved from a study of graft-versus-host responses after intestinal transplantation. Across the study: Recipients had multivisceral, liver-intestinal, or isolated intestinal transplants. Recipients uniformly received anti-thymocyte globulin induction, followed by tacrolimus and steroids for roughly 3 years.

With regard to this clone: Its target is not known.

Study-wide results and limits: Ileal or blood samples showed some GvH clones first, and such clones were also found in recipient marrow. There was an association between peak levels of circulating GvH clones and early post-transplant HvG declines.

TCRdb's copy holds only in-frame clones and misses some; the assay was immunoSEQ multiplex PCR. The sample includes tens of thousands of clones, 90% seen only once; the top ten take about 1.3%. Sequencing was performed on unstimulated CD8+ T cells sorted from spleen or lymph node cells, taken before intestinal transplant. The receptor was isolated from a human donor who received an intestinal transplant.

The CDR3 coding sequence is TGTGCCAGCAGCCCCGCTCCCGCGGCCAATGAGCAGTTCTTC. This encodes CASSPAPAANEQFF. The rearrangement joins TRBV11-2 to TRBJ2-1; D unresolved. V dropped 5 bases and J dropped 6 bases, with 14 bases sitting between them. The germline V gene encodes CDR1 SGHAT and CDR2 FQNNGV. The CDR3 length is 14 residues. Complete variable domain (other parts from reference TRBV11-2 and TRBJ2-1): EAGVAQSPRYKIIEKRQSVAFWCNPISGHATLYWYQQILGQGPKLLIQFQNNGVVDDSQLPKDRFSAERLKGVDSTLKIQPAKLEDSAVYLCASSPAPAANEQFFGPGTRLTVL.